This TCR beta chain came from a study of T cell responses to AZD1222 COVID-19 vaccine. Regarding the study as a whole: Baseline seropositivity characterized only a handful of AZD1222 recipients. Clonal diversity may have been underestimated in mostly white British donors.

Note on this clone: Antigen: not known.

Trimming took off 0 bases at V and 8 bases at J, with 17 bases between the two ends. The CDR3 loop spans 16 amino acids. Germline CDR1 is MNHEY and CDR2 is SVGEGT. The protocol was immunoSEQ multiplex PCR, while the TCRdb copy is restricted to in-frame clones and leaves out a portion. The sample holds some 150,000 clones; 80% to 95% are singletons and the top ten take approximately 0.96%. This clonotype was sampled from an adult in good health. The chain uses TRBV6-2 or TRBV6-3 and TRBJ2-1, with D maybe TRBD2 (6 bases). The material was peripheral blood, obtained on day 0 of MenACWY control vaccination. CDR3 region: CASSYSMEGISHEQFF. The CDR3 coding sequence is TGTGCCAGCAGTTACTCGATGGAGGGTATCTCCCATGAGCAGTTCTTC.